The 32 T cell receptor beta chains in this list originate from one sample, sequenced in a study of blood T cell repertoires in COVID-19. Libraries were prepared by immunoSEQ multiplex PCR; TCRdb keeps only in-frame clonotypes and omits some of them. Of about 160,000 clones in the sample, roughly 90% were seen once. The material sequenced was peripheral blood. The receptors stem from a man aged 25-40 years with COVID-19, enrolled during active disease.

This clone was recorded once. The rearrangement links TRBV18 to TRBJ1-1; D ambiguous. There are 15 residues in the CDR3. From germline, CDR1 is KGHSH and CDR2 LQKENI. The V end lost 3 bases, the J end lost 3 bases, and 14 bases lay between the germline ends. DNA of the CDR3: TGTGCCAGCTCACCCCCGGTCAAACGGGACACTGAAGCTTTCTTT. This encodes CASSPPVKRDTEAFF.

This sequence joins TRBV20-1 and TRBJ1-2; possibly TRBD1 for D (6 bases). Per the germline V gene, CDR1 is DFQATT and CDR2 is SNEGSKA (reference sequence). Trimming left V 3 bases short and J 4 bases short, with 18 bases between. The CDR3 contains 15 residues. The CDR3 reads CSASGVRTAPYGYTF. The CDR3 DNA reads TGCAGTGCTAGTGGGGTAAGGACAGCTCCCTATGGCTACACCTTC.

The genes are TRBV6-5 and TRBJ2-7; 11 positions match TRBD1. This CDR3 contains 15 residues. Trimming at V came to 4 bases and at J to 2 bases, leaving 4 bases not matched to a gene. Germline assignment: CDR1 MNHEY and CDR2 SVGAGI. CDR3 sequence reads: CASSSGTGGPYEQYF. The CDR3 coding sequence is TGTGCCAGCAGTTCCGGGACAGGGGGGCCCTACGAGCAGTACTTC.

This clone has more than one count but fewer than ten. The rearrangement uses TRBV11-3 and TRBJ2-2; the D gene is possibly TRBD1 (6 bases). Trimming removed 3 bases from V and 2 bases from J, with 16 bases in between. The CDR3 covers 17 residues. The V gene's germline CDR1 is SGHNT and CDR2 YENEEA. CDR3 amino acids: CASSFQGRDTNTGELFF. Here the CDR3 DNA reads TGTGCCAGCAGCTTCCAGGGACGGGACACCAACACCGGGGAGCTGTTTTTT.

This chain connects TRBV11-2 to TRBJ1-3; 11 nucleotides line up with TRBD1. Germline lookup yields CDR1 SGHAT and CDR2 FQNNGV. The CDR3 is made up of 16 amino acids. V shed 4 bases, J shed 2 bases, and the junction held 4 bases outside the gene matches. CDR3 amino acids: CASSSGQGATGNTIYF. The CDR3 DNA sequence: TGTGCCAGCAGCTCAGGACAGGGGGCGACTGGAAACACCATATATTTT.

The chain links TRBV28 to TRBJ2-2; 11 bases agree with TRBD2. The CDR3 totals 16 residues. Germline V gene data show CDR1 as MDHEN and CDR2 as SYDVKM. The junction had 5 bases not matched to a gene; V was cut back by 6 bases and J by 2 bases. CDR3 loop: CASSLGTSGNTGELFF. The CDR3 coding sequence is TGTGCCAGCAGCTTAGGGACTAGCGGAAACACCGGGGAGCTGTTTTTT. The complete variable domain, with remaining parts taken from reference TRBV28 and TRBJ2-2, reads DVKVTQSSRYLVKRTGEKVFLECVQDMDHENMFWYRQDPGLGLRLIYFSYDVKMKEKGDIPEGYSVSREKKERFSLILESASTNQTSMYLCASSLGTSGNTGELFFGEGSRLTVL.

V is TRBV21-1 and J is TRBJ1-2; TRBD1 was called by the table and not checked on the DNA. TRBV21-1 is noted as a pseudogene. The CDR3 runs 18 residues. The CDR3 is CASSKGTGPLGNSYGYTF. Here the CDR3 DNA reads TGTGCCAGCAGCAAAGGGACAGGGCCATTAGGGAACTCCTATGGCTACACCTTC.

This clone has more than one count but fewer than ten. This sequence joins TRBV4-2 and TRBJ2-7; 7 bases align to TRBD2. The CDR3 consists of 15 residues. Germline V gene data show CDR1 as LGHNA and CDR2 as YNFKEQ. With V trimmed by 1 base and J by 1 base, 4 bases remained unmatched. The CDR3 nucleotides read TGTGCCAGCAGCCAAGGGCTAGCGGATTCCTACGAGCAGTACTTC. Translating gives CASSQGLADSYEQYF.

The chain employs TRBV7-8 and TRBJ1-2, with D maybe TRBD1 (5 bases). The CDR3 has 16 residues. In germline, CDR1 is SGHVS, CDR2 FQNEAQ. Between the trimmed V and J ends, which lost 0 bases and 0 bases, there was a span of 11 bases. CDR3: CASSLAGLKSNYGYTF. In nucleotides, the CDR3 is TGTGCCAGCAGCTTAGCGGGACTCAAATCTAACTATGGCTACACCTTC.

The chain joins TRBV29-1 to TRBJ2-3, with TRBD1 matching over 10 bases. Germline V CDR1 and CDR2: SQVTM, ANQGSEA. The V gene end was trimmed by 1 base and the J gene end by 1 base; junction bases not matched to a gene: 5. The CDR3 covers 16 residues. The CDR3 DNA is TGCAGCGTTGAAGGCGTGGGGACAGGGGGCACAGATACGCAGTATTTT. Its protein product is CSVEGVGTGGTDTQYF.

This chain joins TRBV6-5 and TRBJ2-7; tentatively, D is TRBD1 (6 bases). CDR1 MNHEY and CDR2 SVGAGI come from the germline V gene. This CDR3 spans 13 amino acids. The V gene lost 6 bases and the J gene lost 1 base, with 10 bases spanning the gap. CDR3 sequence reads: CASRPTGSYEQYF. In nucleotides, the CDR3 is TGTGCCAGCAGACCGACAGGTTCCTACGAGCAGTACTTC.

This chain links TRBV28 with TRBJ1-5; 7 bases agree with TRBD1. This CDR3 has 12 residues. V lost 7 bases, J lost 4 bases, and 1 base stayed unmatched. Germline CDR1 is MDHEN and CDR2 is SYDVKM. CDR3 nucleotides: TGTGCCAGCACCAGGGGGAATCAGCCCCAGCATTTT. Translation gives CASTRGNQPQHF.

The chain couples TRBV6-2 or TRBV6-3 to TRBJ1-1; 7 positions agree with TRBD1. V trimming: 3 bases; J trimming: 0 bases; junction bases outside the gene matches: 4. The CDR3 runs to 15 residues. Germline CDR1 MNHEY, CDR2 SVGEGT. The CDR3 DNA follows: TGTGCCAGCAGTTATCGACAGGGCATGAACACTGAAGCTTTCTTT. Its protein product is CASSYRQGMNTEAFF.

The chain has TRBV18 and TRBJ2-7, with 7 bases that match TRBD2. CDR1 is KGHSH and CDR2 is LQKENI in the germline V gene. There are 14 residues in the CDR3. The J segment lost 0 bases and the V segment lost 5 bases, leaving 4 bases of the junction unmatched. The CDR3 DNA follows: TGTGCCAGCTCAGGGGGGGTTTCCTCCTACGAGCAGTACTTC. Its translation is CASSGGVSSYEQYF.

The rearrangement uses TRBV27 and TRBJ2-7; 7 bases align to TRBD2. This CDR3 spans 15 amino acids. The germline V gene encodes CDR1 MNHEY and CDR2 SMNVEV (reference sequence). With V trimmed by 5 bases and J by 7 bases, 14 bases remained unmatched. CDR3 amino acids: CASSPPLGGEGEQYF. DNA for the CDR3: TGTGCCAGCAGTCCGCCTCTCGGCGGGGAGGGGGAGCAGTACTTC.

The rearrangement joins TRBV3-1 (or the pseudogene TRBV3-2) to TRBJ2-7; tentatively, D is TRBD2 (5 bases). The germline CDR1 and CDR2 sequences are LGHDT and YNNKEL (reference sequence). The CDR3 extends over 12 amino acids. Trimming removed 3 bases from V and 5 bases from J, with 8 bases in between. Here the CDR3 reads CASSHEGHEQYF. Written as DNA, the CDR3 is TGTGCCAGCAGCCATGAGGGTCACGAGCAGTACTTC.

CDR3 residues: CASSLALEPYEQYF. The CDR3 coding sequence is TGTGCCAGCAGCTTAGCTTTAGAACCCTACGAGCAGTACTTC. V gene TRBV7-2 combines with J gene TRBJ2-7; D uncertain. Per the germline V gene, CDR1 is SGHTA and CDR2 is FQGNSA. CDR3 length equals 14 residues. V was cut by 0 bases and J by 2 bases, with 8 bases left in between. Variable domain in full (rest from reference TRBV7-2 and TRBJ2-7): GAGVSQSPSNKVTEKGKDVELRCDPISGHTALYWYRQSLGQGLEFLIYFQGNSAPDKSGLPSDRFSAERTGGSVSTLTIQRTQQEDSAVYLCASSLALEPYEQYFGPGTRLTVT.

This clone was recorded only once. The chain employs TRBV29-1 and TRBJ2-3, with D maybe TRBD1 (6 bases). Germline CDR1 and CDR2: SQVTM and ANQGSEA. The CDR3 totals 12 residues. V lost 4 bases and J lost 6, with 11 bases in between. CDR3 amino acids: CSVGGLVDTQYF. In DNA, the CDR3 is TGCAGCGTTGGGGGGCTGGTCGATACGCAGTATTTT.

CDR3 region: CASSSILGGLSYNEQFF. CDR3 nucleotide sequence: TGTGCCAGCAGCTCCATACTAGGGGGTCTTTCCTACAATGAGCAGTTCTTC. The chain employs TRBV11-2 and TRBJ2-1, with D maybe TRBD1 (6 bases). V lost 4 bases to trimming and J lost 1 base, with 17 bases between them. There are 17 residues in the CDR3. Germline assignment: CDR1 SGHAT and CDR2 FQNNGV.

The J gene is TRBJ1-1, the V gene TRBV5-1; 7 nucleotides agree with TRBD1. Per the germline V gene, CDR1 is SGHRS and CDR2 is YFSETQ. Germline trimming cut 0 bases from V and 5 bases from J; bases unmatched to any gene: 4. CDR3 size: 14 residues. CDR3 DNA: TGCGCCAGCAGCTTGGGCACAGGGGAAACTGAAGCTTTCTTT. Translation: CASSLGTGETEAFF.

The chain has TRBV25-1 and TRBJ1-5; TRBD1 aligns across 9 bases. The V gene's germline CDR1 is MGHDK and CDR2 SYGVNS. CDR3 length equals 16 residues. Losses at the gene ends were 7 bases for V and 4 bases for J; bases not matched to a gene: 11. This CDR3 is CASIRRDRDPNQPQHF. DNA of the CDR3: TGTGCCAGCATTCGTCGGGACAGGGACCCTAATCAGCCCCAGCATTTT.

This chain joins TRBV11-2 and TRBJ1-1; D is uncertain. The CDR3 totals 11 residues. Germline CDR1 and CDR2: SGHAT and FQNNGV. Trimming pared 5 bases from V and 7 bases from J, leaving 8 bases between. CDR3 amino acids: CASSRENEAFF. DNA of the CDR3: TGTGCCAGCAGCCGAGAGAATGAAGCTTTCTTT.

The chain couples TRBV7-8 to TRBJ2-3; D possibly corresponds to TRBD1 (6 bases). Germline CDR1 and CDR2: SGHVS and FQNEAQ. V gave up 6 bases and J gave up 5 bases, with 12 bases separating them. The CDR3 has 13 amino acids. In DNA, the CDR3 is TGTGCCAGCAGACCTACAGGGAAAGATACGCAGTATTTT. Residues: CASRPTGKDTQYF. Together with reference TRBV7-8 and TRBJ2-3, the CDR3 gives the full variable domain: GAGVSQSPRYKVAKRGQDVALRCDPISGHVSLFWYQQALGQGPEFLTYFQNEAQLDKSGLPSDRFFAERPEGSVSTLKIQRTQQEDSAVYLCASRPTGKDTQYFGPGTRLTVL.

The gene calls are TRBV2 and TRBJ1-5; D unclear. V was shortened by 4 bases and J by 3 bases, with 22 bases between the two germline ends. The CDR3 length is 18 residues. The germline CDR1 and CDR2 sequences are SNHLY and FYNNEI. The CDR3 DNA reads TGTGCCAGCAGTGGCGCGACTTTCCTTCCCGACCCCAATCAGCCCCAGCATTTT. It yields the protein CASSGATFLPDPNQPQHF.

The chain links TRBV7-9 to TRBJ1-3, with D possibly matching TRBD1 (5 bases). CDR3 length: 16 residues. Germline-derived CDR1 and CDR2 are SEHNR and FQNEAQ (reference sequence). Trimming left V 1 base short and J 3 bases short, with 13 bases between. DNA for the CDR3: TGTGCCAGCAGCTTAGTGGTGAGCCAGGGTGGAAACACCATATATTTT. Its translation: CASSLVVSQGGNTIYF.

This clone was picked up a small number of times. This chain links TRBV28 with TRBJ1-4, with D hard to call. Trimming left V 3 bases short and J 0 bases short, with 8 bases between. The CDR3 runs to 15 residues. Germline V gene lookup returns CDR1 MDHEN and CDR2 SYDVKM. The CDR3 reads CASSFRVATNEKLFF. DNA for the CDR3: TGTGCCAGCAGTTTCCGAGTTGCAACTAATGAAAAACTGTTTTTT.

The gene calls are TRBV2 and TRBJ2-7, with 10 bases fitting TRBD2. The germline gives CDR1 SNHLY, CDR2 FYNNEI. J was trimmed by 1 base and V by 4 bases; bases with no gene match: 16. The CDR3 spans 19 residues. This CDR3 reads CASSVPAAGGAQPSYEQYF. For the CDR3, the DNA is TGTGCCAGCAGTGTCCCCGCAGCGGGAGGGGCGCAACCTTCCTACGAGCAGTACTTC.

The V gene is TRBV14, the J gene TRBJ2-3; 10 bases map to TRBD2. Looked up from germline, CDR1 is SGHDN and CDR2 is FVKESK. This CDR3 spans 15 amino acids. V lost 3 bases, J lost 3 bases, and 3 bases stayed unmatched. CDR3 in amino acids: CASSQGLAPTDTQYF. The CDR3 DNA reads TGTGCCAGCAGCCAGGGACTAGCGCCTACAGATACGCAGTATTTT.

The CDR3 sequence is CASSAPGTGGYSNQPQHF. The CDR3 DNA sequence: TGTGCCAGCAGTGCCCCCGGGACAGGGGGCTATAGCAATCAGCCCCAGCATTTT. The chain employs TRBV2 and TRBJ1-5; 12 bases line up with TRBD1. J was trimmed by 0 bases and V by 4 bases; bases with no gene match: 7. This CDR3 is 18 amino acids long. The germline V gene has CDR1 SNHLY and CDR2 FYNNEI.

This clone has only one observation. The chain couples TRBV6-2 or TRBV6-3 to TRBJ2-7; D might be TRBD1 (6 bases). V lost 6 bases to trimming and J lost 2 bases, with 17 bases between them. This CDR3 has 15 amino acids. Germline V lookup: CDR1 MNHEY, CDR2 SVGEGT. The CDR3 loop reads CASSRSTGYPYEQYF. In nucleotides, the CDR3 is TGTGCCAGCAGCCGAAGCACAGGGTACCCCTACGAGCAGTACTTC.

This clone was picked up one time. The DNA for the CDR3 is TGTGCCAGCAGCCCCCCGTTCTATAATTCACCCCTCCACTTT. Amino acid sequence: CASSPPFYNSPLHF. This chain joins TRBV3-1 (or the pseudogene TRBV3-2) and TRBJ1-6; D call uncertain. The CDR3 is made up of 14 amino acids. Trimming cost V 4 bases and J 3 bases, with 7 bases left between them. The germline V gene has CDR1 LGHDT and CDR2 YNNKEL (reference sequence).

This rearrangement joins TRBV6-2 or TRBV6-3 to TRBJ1-2; weak D call: TRBD1 (6 bases). The CDR3 runs 14 residues. V was clipped by 0 bases and J by 3 bases, with 8 bases between them. Germline V gene lookup returns CDR1 MNHEY and CDR2 SVGEGT. CDR3 sequence (DNA): TGTGCCAGCAGTTACTCGGACAGATACTATGGCTACACCTTC. Amino acids: CASSYSDRYYGYTF.